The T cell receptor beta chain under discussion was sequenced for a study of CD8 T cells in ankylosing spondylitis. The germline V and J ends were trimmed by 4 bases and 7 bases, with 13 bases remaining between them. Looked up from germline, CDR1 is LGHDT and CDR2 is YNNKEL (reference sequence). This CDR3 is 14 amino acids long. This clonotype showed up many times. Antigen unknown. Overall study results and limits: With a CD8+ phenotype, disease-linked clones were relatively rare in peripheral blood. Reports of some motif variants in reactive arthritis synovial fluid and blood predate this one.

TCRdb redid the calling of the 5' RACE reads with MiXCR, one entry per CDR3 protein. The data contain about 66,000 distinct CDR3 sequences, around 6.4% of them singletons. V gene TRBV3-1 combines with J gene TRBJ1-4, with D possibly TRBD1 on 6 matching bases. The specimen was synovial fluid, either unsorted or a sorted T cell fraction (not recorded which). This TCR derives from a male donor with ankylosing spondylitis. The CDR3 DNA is TGTGCCAGCAGCCTTCGGGGGGGCCTTGAAAAACTGTTTTTT. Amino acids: CASSLRGGLEKLFF.